This T cell receptor beta chain emerged from a study of CD8 T cells in ankylosing spondylitis. For this clonotype: Its specificity is unknown.

Scientists made TCR beta libraries using quantitative 5'-RACE with molecular barcodes. TCRdb ran MiXCR on the 5' RACE reads and lists one entry per CDR3 protein. The repertoire includes around 770,000 distinct CDR3 sequences, under 20% of them detected once, and under 20% sits in the top ten. The study's findings and limits: Disease-linked clones bore a CD8+ phenotype, appearing relatively rarely in peripheral blood. A motif of eight highly homologous TCR beta variants was seen as apparently characteristic of ankylosing spondylitis blood. Reportedly, disease-linked clones are significantly enriched in ankylosing spondylitis patients' matched synovial fluid.

Trimming took 2 bases from V and 4 from J, leaving 11 bases between them. Germline CDR1 reads SEHNR; CDR2 reads FQNEAQ (reference sequence). The CDR3 length is 14 residues. Input material: blood, either unsorted or a sorted T cell fraction (not recorded which). The source of this sequence is a male donor with ankylosing spondylitis. The V gene is TRBV7-9, the J gene TRBJ1-2; D might be TRBD1 (5 bases). The CDR3 spells CASSLSMGPYGYTF. In DNA, the CDR3 is TGTGCCAGCAGCTTATCTATGGGGCCCTATGGCTACACCTTC.